This entry lists 27 T cell receptor beta chains sequenced from one sample in a study of blood T cell repertoires in COVID-19. Here immunoSEQ multiplex PCR was the method, and the copy in TCRdb shows in-frame clones only, minus some. The sample has about 140,000 clones, 84% seen once. What was sequenced was peripheral blood. These receptors were collected from a man younger than 45 with COVID-19, enrolled during active disease.

The rearrangement uses TRBV24-1 and TRBJ1-5, with 8 positions matching TRBD1. The V gene's germline CDR1 is KGHDR and CDR2 SFDVKD. The CDR3 contains 14 residues. The V segment lost 7 bases and the J segment 7 bases; nucleotides outside the gene matches: 8. DNA of the CDR3: TGTGCCACCAGCCGGGGACAGGCGAGGCAGCCCCAGCATTTT. This sequence encodes CATSRGQARQPQHF.

This sequence joins TRBV3-1 (or the pseudogene TRBV3-2) and TRBJ2-2; 10 bases match TRBD2. The germline V gene encodes CDR1 LGHDT and CDR2 YNNKEL (reference sequence). Trimming removed 2 bases from V and 4 bases from J; junction bases left unmatched: 10. The CDR3 runs to 18 residues. The CDR3: CASSQQPPSGRPTGELFF. CDR3 DNA: TGTGCCAGCAGCCAACAACCCCCTAGCGGGAGACCCACCGGGGAGCTGTTTTTT.

The rearrangement links TRBV9 to TRBJ2-2, with 12 bases lining up with TRBD2. The CDR3 is made up of 16 amino acids. Germline V gene lookup returns CDR1 SGDLS and CDR2 YYNGEE. V was clipped by 7 bases and J by 4 bases; unmatched bases: 8. CDR3 residues: CASAGRTSGTTGELFF. In DNA form, the CDR3 reads TGTGCCAGCGCCGGGAGGACTAGCGGGACCACCGGGGAGCTGTTTTTT.

The rearrangement uses TRBV14 and TRBJ2-1; TRBD2 aligns across 7 bases. The CDR3 covers 15 residues. Germline V lookup: CDR1 SGHDN, CDR2 FVKESK. V lost 3 bases to trimming and J lost 2 bases; unmatched junction nucleotides: 4. The CDR3 reads CASSQVAGAYNEQFF. For the CDR3, the DNA is TGTGCCAGCAGCCAGGTTGCGGGAGCCTACAATGAGCAGTTCTTC.

J is TRBJ1-4 and V is TRBV3-1 (or the pseudogene TRBV3-2), with TRBD1 matching 9 bases. The CDR3 has 16 amino acids. J lost 1 base, V lost 1 base, and 1 base had no gene match. Per the germline V gene, CDR1 is LGHDT and CDR2 is YNNKEL (reference sequence). CDR3 DNA: TGTGCCAGCAGCCAAGGGGACAGGGTAACTAATGAAAAACTGTTTTTT. It specifies CASSQGDRVTNEKLFF.

This sequence joins TRBV4-3 and TRBJ2-7; TRBD1 matches 11 bases. V gave up 5 bases and J gave up 3 bases; unmatched junction bases: 3. Per the germline V gene, CDR1 is LGHNA and CDR2 is YSLEER. The CDR3 is made up of 14 amino acids. CDR3: CASSGDRGSYEQYF. DNA of the CDR3: TGCGCCAGCAGCGGGGACAGGGGGAGCTACGAGCAGTACTTC.

The rearrangement uses TRBV11-2 and TRBJ2-3; D remains unclear. The germline CDR1 and CDR2 sequences are SGHAT and FQNNGV. Deletions cut 5 bases from V and 2 bases from J, with 11 bases between. The CDR3 runs to 14 residues. The CDR3 nucleotides are TGTGCCAGCAGCAGAGCCCATAACACAGATACGCAGTATTTT. Translating gives CASSRAHNTDTQYF.

DNA of the CDR3: TGTGCCAGCAGATACGCAGGGGCGAGTTTGGCTTTCTTT. It codes for CASRYAGASLAFF. This chain links TRBV28 with TRBJ1-1, with a tentative D call TRBD1 (6 bases). The CDR3 is made up of 13 amino acids. The V gene's germline CDR1 is MDHEN and CDR2 SYDVKM. V shed 6 bases and J shed 11 bases, with 19 bases lying between them.

This clone appeared a few times. V gene TRBV6-2 or TRBV6-3 combines with J gene TRBJ2-1, with 7 positions matching TRBD2. With 5 bases clipped from V and 8 bases from J, the junction kept 12 bases outside the gene matches. The CDR3 sequence is 15 residues long. Germline assignment: CDR1 MNHEY and CDR2 SVGEGT. CDR3 protein: CASSPPLGTKDEQFF. The CDR3 nucleotides read TGTGCCAGCAGTCCCCCTCTTGGGACTAAGGATGAGCAGTTCTTC.

This chain connects TRBV6-5 to TRBJ1-4; TRBD1 agrees at 10 bases. After removal of 6 bases from V and 8 bases from J, the junction contained 6 bases not matched to a gene. From germline, CDR1 is MNHEY and CDR2 SVGAGI. The CDR3 totals 14 residues. This CDR3 is CASSLTGGREKLFF. CDR3 coding DNA: TGTGCCAGCAGCCTGACAGGGGGCCGGGAAAAACTGTTTTTT.

This clone appeared once. CDR3 sequence (DNA): TGTGCCAGCGGACCGGGGGGGGCACTCTACAATGAGCAGTTCTTC. Its protein product is CASGPGGALYNEQFF. The rearrangement uses TRBV27 and TRBJ2-1; 8 bases agree with TRBD2. The trim removed 8 bases at V and 3 bases at J, leaving 9 bases unmatched. The CDR3 covers 15 residues. The germline V gene encodes CDR1 MNHEY and CDR2 SMNVEV (reference sequence).

This clone came up once. The chain has TRBV6-5 and TRBJ2-7; D possibly corresponds to TRBD1 (6 bases). Trimming left V 8 bases short and J 5 bases short, with 16 bases between. This CDR3 is built from 13 residues. The germline gives CDR1 MNHEY, CDR2 SVGAGI. The CDR3 protein is CASGKQGADEQYF. CDR3 nucleotide sequence: TGTGCCAGCGGGAAACAGGGCGCTGACGAGCAGTACTTC.

The chain uses TRBV9 and TRBJ1-2; possibly TRBD1 for D (5 bases). V gave up 0 bases and J gave up 3 bases, with 9 bases separating them. Germline-derived CDR1 and CDR2 are SGDLS and YYNGEE. The length of the CDR3 is 14 residues. CDR3 sequence (DNA): TGTGCCAGCAGCGTAGCTTTAGGGGACTATGGCTACACCTTC. Protein sequence: CASSVALGDYGYTF.

The rearrangement links TRBV5-5 to TRBJ1-6, with 7 bases fitting TRBD1. Germline CDR1 is SGHKS and CDR2 is YYEKEE (reference sequence). This CDR3 contains 16 residues. With 6 bases clipped from V and 5 bases from J, the junction kept 11 bases outside the gene matches. CDR3 loop: CASTLPGTANNSPLHF. CDR3 DNA sequence: TGTGCCAGCACCTTACCCGGGACAGCTAATAATTCACCCCTCCACTTT.

The gene calls are TRBV2 and TRBJ1-6; TRBD1 is a possible D gene (5 bases). V was clipped by 2 bases and J by 9 bases, with 14 bases between them. Germline loops: CDR1 SNHLY, CDR2 FYNNEI. The CDR3 is 15 residues long. CDR3 coding DNA: TGTGCCAGCAGTGAAAATATGGGGCGAAGTTCACCCCTCCACTTT. This translates into CASSENMGRSSPLHF.

V is TRBV7-9 and J is TRBJ1-2, with TRBD1 as a possible D gene (5 bases). Trimming removed 6 bases from V and 6 bases from J, with 11 bases in between. The CDR3 totals 12 residues. Germline V gene data show CDR1 as SEHNR and CDR2 as FQNEAQ (reference sequence). In DNA form, the CDR3 reads TGTGCCAGCAGGCTAGGGGCGAATGGCTACACCTTC. This encodes CASRLGANGYTF.

This clone was counted once. The chain has TRBV10-3 and TRBJ1-1, with TRBD1 identical over 7 bases. V trimming: 4 bases; J trimming: 1 base; junction bases outside the gene matches: 3. This CDR3 is built from 14 residues. From germline, CDR1 is ENHRY and CDR2 SYGVKD. In DNA form, the CDR3 reads TGTGCCATCAGTGGCAGGGGGGAGAACACTGAAGCTTTCTTT. Translated, it gives CAISGRGENTEAFF.

This clone is a singleton in its sample. V usage is TRBV6-5 and J usage is TRBJ1-1, with unresolved D. This CDR3 region has 11 residues. The V end lost 9 bases, the J end lost 3 bases, and 8 bases lay between the germline ends. Looked up from germline, CDR1 is MNHEY and CDR2 is SVGAGI. CDR3 residues: CASQEDTEAFF. The CDR3 DNA is TGTGCCAGTCAGGAGGACACTGAAGCTTTCTTT.

V is TRBV11-2 and J is TRBJ1-2; no clear D gene. Germline-derived CDR1 and CDR2 are SGHAT and FQNNGV. Trimming shortened V by 5 bases and J by 7 bases, and 14 bases separated the two germline ends. CDR3 size: 13 residues. CDR3 region: CASSPEGAGGYTF. The CDR3 coding sequence is TGTGCCAGCAGCCCGGAGGGCGCGGGTGGCTACACCTTC.

About this clone: The sample contains more than one DNA sequence encoding this CDR3. CDR3 sequence (DNA): TGTGCCAGCAGTTTATACAGAAACACCGGGGAGCTGTTTTTT. Amino acid sequence: CASSLYRNTGELFF. This rearrangement joins TRBV28 to TRBJ2-2; D is ambiguous. Germline loops: CDR1 MDHEN, CDR2 SYDVKM. The CDR3 runs 14 residues. Trimming left V 1 base short and J 2 bases short, with 5 bases between.

The genes are TRBV5-1 and TRBJ2-5; 14 nucleotides line up with TRBD2. V was clipped by 2 bases and J by 0 bases; unmatched bases: 9. The CDR3 spans 19 residues. The germline V gene has CDR1 SGHRS and CDR2 YFSETQ. The DNA of the CDR3 is TGCGCCAGCAGCTTTCCGGGACTAGCGGGAGAATTGTACCAAGAGACCCAGTACTTC. Residues: CASSFPGLAGELYQETQYF.

The chain links TRBV7-9 to TRBJ2-7; 10 bases agree with TRBD2. Looked up from germline, CDR1 is SEHNR and CDR2 is FQNEAQ (reference sequence). V shed 2 bases, J shed 7 bases, and the junction held 8 bases outside the gene matches. This CDR3 has 15 amino acids. CDR3 in DNA: TGTGCCAGCAGCTTAAGTTGGCTAGCGGGAGAGGAGCAGTACTTC. It specifies CASSLSWLAGEEQYF. Full variable domain (outside the CDR3, taken from reference TRBV7-9 and TRBJ2-7): DTGVSQNPRHKITKRGQNVTFRCDPISEHNRLYWYRQTLGQGPEFLTYFQNEAQLEKSRLLSDRFSAERPKGSFSTLEIQRTEQGDSAMYLCASSLSWLAGEEQYFGPGTRLTVT.

CDR3 sequence (DNA): TGTGCCAGCAGGGGAGCCGGAGATAATGATGAGCAGTTCTTC. Translating gives CASRGAGDNDEQFF. The chain is built from TRBV3-1 (or the pseudogene TRBV3-2) and TRBJ2-1, with D possibly being TRBD2 (5 bases). The V gene's germline CDR1 is LGHDT and CDR2 YNNKEL (reference sequence). This CDR3 has 14 residues. V was pared by 6 bases and J by 8 bases, with 17 bases between.

The rearrangement joins TRBV5-1 to TRBJ1-2; the match to TRBD1 covers 7 bases. Looked up from germline, CDR1 is SGHRS and CDR2 is YFSETQ. Losses at the gene ends were 4 bases for V and 4 bases for J; bases not matched to a gene: 10. The CDR3 contains 15 residues. CDR3 sequence reads: CASSVQGSGGYGYTF. The CDR3 DNA sequence: TGCGCCAGCAGCGTACAGGGTTCAGGGGGCTATGGCTACACCTTC.

The chain couples TRBV7-8 to TRBJ2-7; D uncertain. Trimming pared 2 bases from V and 4 bases from J, leaving 18 bases between. This CDR3 spans 16 amino acids. Germline-derived CDR1 and CDR2 are SGHVS and FQNEAQ. The CDR3 here is CASSLRPGYLRYEQYF. In nucleotides, the CDR3 is TGTGCCAGCAGCTTAAGACCGGGTTATTTGAGATACGAGCAGTACTTC.

The sample holds one count of this clone. This CDR3 is also generated by other DNA sequences in the sample. This chain connects TRBV3-1 (or the pseudogene TRBV3-2) to TRBJ2-7; weak D call: TRBD1 (5 bases). The CDR3 extends over 14 amino acids. Germline V gives CDR1 LGHDT, CDR2 YNNKEL (reference sequence). V dropped 2 bases and J dropped 0 bases, with 8 bases sitting between them. This CDR3 is CASSQQGHSYEQYF. The DNA of the CDR3 is TGTGCCAGCAGCCAACAGGGCCACTCCTACGAGCAGTACTTC.

The chain joins TRBV7-9 to TRBJ2-3; TRBD2 matches at 7 bases. V gave up 2 bases and J gave up 2 bases; unmatched junction bases: 7. Germline assignment: CDR1 SEHNR and CDR2 FQNEAQ (reference sequence). The CDR3 loop spans 16 amino acids. Here the CDR3 reads CASSLPAGTVTDTQYF. CDR3 nucleotides: TGTGCCAGCAGCTTACCAGCGGGAACCGTCACAGATACGCAGTATTTT. Combining the CDR3 with reference TRBV7-9 and TRBJ2-3 gives the whole variable domain DTGVSQNPRHKITKRGQNVTFRCDPISEHNRLYWYRQTLGQGPEFLTYFQNEAQLEKSRLLSDRFSAERPKGSFSTLEIQRTEQGDSAMYLCASSLPAGTVTDTQYFGPGTRLTVL.